The 15 T cell receptor beta chains in this list originate from one sample, sequenced in a study of blood T cell repertoires in COVID-19. Only in-frame clones appear in the TCRdb table, and some are missing; sequencing was by immunoSEQ multiplex PCR. This sample has approximately 100,000 clones, with roughly 89% found just once. Specimen: peripheral blood. The receptors shown here come from an elderly woman in a cohort sampled during active COVID-19.

This clone was detected a few times. The rearrangement joins TRBV9 to TRBJ2-7; TRBD1 agrees at 9 bases. After removal of 0 bases from V and 4 bases from J, the junction contained 5 bases not matched to a gene. The CDR3 runs to 15 residues. The V gene's germline CDR1 is SGDLS and CDR2 YYNGEE. The CDR3 DNA reads as TGTGCCAGCAGCGTAGCTGGGACAGGGCCTTACGAGCAGTACTTC. Residues: CASSVAGTGPYEQYF. Full variable domain (remainder filled in from reference TRBV9 and TRBJ2-7): DSGVTQTPKHLITATGQRVTLRCSPRSGDLSVYWYQQSLDQGLQFLIQYYNGEERAKGNILERFSAQQFPDLHSELNLSSLELGDSALYFCASSVAGTGPYEQYFGPGTRLTVT.

The chain links TRBV7-8 to TRBJ2-7; tentative D call: TRBD2 (6 bases). Trimming removed 0 bases at V and 2 bases at J, with 8 bases between. CDR1 SGHVS and CDR2 FQNEAQ come from the germline V gene. The CDR3 runs to 14 residues. CDR3 in DNA: TGTGCCAGCAGCTTAGCCGGCGGGGCCTACGAGCAGTACTTC. It translates to CASSLAGGAYEQYF.

The chain couples TRBV24-1 to TRBJ2-1, with a possible D match to TRBD1 (5 bases). Trimming removed 9 bases from V and 4 bases from J, with 6 bases in between. The V gene's germline CDR1 is KGHDR and CDR2 SFDVKD. The CDR3 has 11 residues. CDR3 protein: CATGAYNEQFF. The CDR3 region has the DNA TGTGCCACCGGGGCGTACAATGAGCAGTTCTTC.

V gene TRBV20-1 combines with J gene TRBJ2-7, with D possibly matching TRBD2 (5 bases). This CDR3 contains 10 residues. Trimming took 5 bases from V and 9 from J, leaving 11 bases between them. Germline V gene lookup returns CDR1 DFQATT and CDR2 SNEGSKA (reference sequence). The CDR3 loop is CSAPRGAQYF. The CDR3 DNA follows: TGCAGTGCTCCCCGGGGAGCGCAGTACTTC.

The rearrangement links TRBV5-6 to TRBJ2-4, with TRBD1 identical over 8 bases. Germline V CDR1 and CDR2: SGHDT, YYEEEE. The CDR3 runs 16 residues. V dropped 5 bases and J dropped 9; count of bases not matched to a gene: 16. CDR3 in amino acids: CASSLTSTDRGAIQYF. The DNA of the CDR3 is TGTGCCAGCAGTCTCACTTCTACTGACAGGGGCGCCATTCAGTACTTC.

This chain connects TRBV3-1 (or the pseudogene TRBV3-2) to TRBJ1-1, with D unresolved. Trimming shortened V by 3 bases and J by 2 bases, and 7 bases separated the two germline ends. CDR3 size: 13 residues. Germline assignment: CDR1 LGHDT and CDR2 YNNKEL (reference sequence). The CDR3 region is CASSQRANTEAFF. DNA of the CDR3: TGTGCCAGCAGCCAGAGAGCAAACACTGAAGCTTTCTTT.

The chain recombines TRBV30 with TRBJ2-1; tentatively, D is TRBD2 (6 bases). The CDR3 consists of 13 residues. In germline, CDR1 is GTSNPN, CDR2 SVGIG (reference sequence). Trimming left V 0 bases short and J 9 bases short, with 12 bases between. The CDR3 nucleotides are TGTGCCTGGAGTGTACATGGGGGGACTGAGCAGTTCTTC. Translating it yields CAWSVHGGTEQFF.

The chain employs TRBV30 and TRBJ2-3; a weak D match, TRBD1 (5 bases). Trimming removed 0 bases at V and 2 bases at J, with 9 bases between. The CDR3 has 14 amino acids. CDR1 and CDR2 (germline): GTSNPN, SVGIG (reference sequence). CDR3 region: CAWSVGHPTDTQYF. CDR3 nucleotides: TGTGCCTGGAGTGTAGGACATCCCACAGATACGCAGTATTTT.

The CDR3: CASSLAGGYEQYF. DNA of the CDR3: TGTGCCAGCAGCTTAGCAGGGGGGTACGAGCAGTACTTC. The V call is TRBV13, the J call TRBJ2-7; a weak D match, TRBD1 (7 bases). The CDR3 extends over 13 amino acids. CDR1 and CDR2 (germline): PRHDT, FYEKMQ (reference sequence). Between the trimmed V and J ends, which lost 1 base and 4 bases, there was a span of 8 bases.

CDR3 amino acids: CASRWGDRGAFF. The CDR3 DNA sequence: TGTGCCAGCAGATGGGGGGACAGGGGAGCTTTCTTT. The rearrangement joins TRBV12-3 or TRBV12-4 to TRBJ1-1; 10 nucleotides agree with TRBD1. The CDR3 covers 12 residues. J lost 10 bases, V lost 6 bases, and 5 bases had no gene match.

V usage is TRBV25-1 and J usage is TRBJ2-3, with 8 bases fitting TRBD2. The CDR3 is 16 residues long. The V segment lost 4 bases and the J segment 4 bases; nucleotides outside the gene matches: 10. Germline V gene data show CDR1 as MGHDK and CDR2 as SYGVNS. This CDR3 is CASSGWRGLGADTQYF. In DNA form, the CDR3 reads TGTGCCAGCAGTGGTTGGCGGGGACTAGGGGCAGATACGCAGTATTTT.

The V gene is TRBV5-5, the J gene TRBJ1-6; a possible D gene is TRBD1 (5 bases). CDR1 is SGHKS and CDR2 is YYEKEE in the germline V gene (reference sequence). Deletions cut 3 bases from V and 7 bases from J, with 20 bases between. This CDR3 is built from 17 residues. CDR3: CASSSQGGATLNSPLHF. In DNA, the CDR3 is TGTGCCAGCAGCTCTCAGGGAGGGGCAACCTTGAATTCACCCCTCCACTTT.

The rearrangement links TRBV9 to TRBJ2-2; 10 bases fit TRBD1. Germline trimming cut 4 bases from V and 6 bases from J; bases unmatched to any gene: 6. CDR1 and CDR2 from the germline V gene are SGDLS and YYNGEE. The CDR3 extends over 15 amino acids. CDR3 coding DNA: TGTGCCAGCAGCACTCGACAGGGGGCGGCCGGGGAGCTGTTTTTT. Translating it yields CASSTRQGAAGELFF. The entire variable domain, with the rest obtained from reference TRBV9 and TRBJ2-2, is as follows: DSGVTQTPKHLITATGQRVTLRCSPRSGDLSVYWYQQSLDQGLQFLIQYYNGEERAKGNILERFSAQQFPDLHSELNLSSLELGDSALYFCASSTRQGAAGELFFGEGSRLTVL.

The rearrangement uses TRBV2 and TRBJ1-6; D remains ambiguous. This CDR3 region has 15 residues. Between the trimmed V and J ends, which lost 7 bases and 5 bases, there was a span of 15 bases. CDR1 SNHLY and CDR2 FYNNEI come from the germline V gene. The CDR3 here is CASNTGRVDNSPLHF. The CDR3 DNA is TGTGCCAGCAATACGGGGAGGGTCGATAATTCACCCCTCCACTTT.

This clone was seen just once. The chain links TRBV30 to TRBJ1-5; maybe TRBD1 (5 bases). In germline, CDR1 is GTSNPN, CDR2 SVGIG (reference sequence). Trimming took 0 bases from V and 3 from J, leaving 12 bases between them. The CDR3 length is 15 residues. The CDR3 DNA sequence: TGTGCCTGGAGTGTAATGGGGGGATCCAATCAGCCCCAGCATTTT. Its translation: CAWSVMGGSNQPQHF.